This T cell receptor (beta chain) is from a study of CD8+ T cells in alopecia areata. As for the study in general: Treated individuals took tofacitinib by mouth, 5 to 10 mg twice daily. General study points: It was lesional scalp, especially alopecia totalis/universalis, that showed higher clonality than normal scalp. Mice showed TCR sharing more clearly than patients did, possibly owing to HLA.

There are 17 residues in the CDR3. Germline V gene sequence: CDR1 LGHNA, CDR2 YSLEER. The V and J ends lost 0 bases and 0 bases respectively, with 12 bases between them. As the sequencing template, cDNA was produced by extracting RNA and reverse transcribing it. Profiled with immunoSEQ multiplex PCR; TCRdb holds only in-frame clones, not every one. Of some 100,000 clones in the sample, 30% to 40% were seen once. Patients with alopecia areata provided lesional scalp punch biopsies as well as peripheral blood. As for this clone: Its specificity is not known.

Sequencing input: CD4+ T cells sorted from blood. The chain combines TRBV4-3 with TRBJ2-4; unclear D gene. This TCR derives from a human donor with alopecia areata. The CDR3 coding sequence is TGCGCCAGCAGCCAAGATCTGACCTACCTAGCCAAAAACATTCAGTACTTC. Its protein product is CASSQDLTYLAKNIQYF.